Shown below are 7 T cell receptor beta chains from a single sample sequenced in a study of post-analysis software for immune sequencing data. Tagging with unique molecular identifiers was a feature of the TCR beta cDNA libraries. MiXCR, applied by TCRdb to the PCR reads, yields one record per CDR3 protein. This sample has about 430,000 distinct CDR3 sequences; 39% occur once, and the top ten carry 7.6%. No antigen has been identified for these receptors. Study-wide points: There were five TRBV segments more frequent in patients than controls, and TRBV5-6, TRBV5-1 and TRBV20-1 were among them.

Sequenced input: blood. Every receptor here comes from a girl aged 2-15 years with multiple sclerosis.

The chain employs TRBV12-3 or TRBV12-4 and TRBJ1-2; D might be TRBD1 (6 bases). CDR3 size: 14 residues. Trimming took 6 bases from V and 0 from J, leaving 11 bases between them. CDR3 sequence: CASRLTGANYGYTF. Here the CDR3 DNA reads TGTGCCAGCAGGCTGACAGGAGCTAACTATGGCTACACCTTC.

This clonotype was detected a few times. A much larger clone differs from this one at a single base, so this may be a read error. The chain has TRBV6-2 or TRBV6-3 and TRBJ1-2; no clear D. Germline V gene data show CDR1 as MNHEY and CDR2 as SVGEGT. This CDR3 has 13 amino acids. Trimming took 8 bases from V and 6 from J, leaving 16 bases between them. The CDR3 loop is CASGSIRMNGYTF. Here the CDR3 DNA reads TGTGCCAGCGGTTCGATCCGCATGAATGGCTACACCTTC.

A few counts support this clonotype. The V gene is TRBV6-2 or TRBV6-3, the J gene TRBJ1-2, with D unclear. The germline gives CDR1 MNHEY, CDR2 SVGEGT. V was clipped by 2 bases and J by 2 bases, with 12 bases between them. This CDR3 region has 15 residues. The chain's CDR3 is CASSYPAGNNYGYTF. Written as DNA, the CDR3 is TGTGCCAGCAGTTACCCCGCAGGCAACAACTATGGCTACACCTTC.

The chain employs TRBV10-3 and TRBJ2-4; no reliable D call. Near its end, the DNA agrees better with TRBJ2-7, so the J call may be wrong. Germline-derived CDR1 and CDR2 are ENHRY and SYGVKD. The CDR3 totals 12 residues. The CDR3: CAISEGFYEQYF. For the CDR3, the DNA is TGTGCCATCAGTGAGGGCTTCTACGAGCAGTACTTC.

The chain carries TRBV4-2 and TRBJ2-1; TRBD2 aligns across 11 bases. V lost 4 bases and J lost 4; bases outside the gene matches: 12. CDR1 is LGHNA, CDR2 YNFKEQ, per germline. The CDR3 contains 18 residues. DNA for the CDR3: TGTGCCAGCAGCCGTCCCCCCTTAGCGGGAGGGCTGTACAATGAGCAGTTCTTC. This translates into CASSRPPLAGGLYNEQFF.

This clonotype was seen ten or more times. The chain combines TRBV28 with TRBJ2-7; the match to TRBD2 covers 11 bases. The length of the CDR3 is 15 residues. The J segment lost 0 bases and the V segment lost 4 bases, leaving 2 bases of the junction unmatched. Germline V lookup: CDR1 MDHEN, CDR2 SYDVKM. The CDR3 coding sequence is TGTGCCAGCAGTTCGGGACTAGCGGCCTCCTACGAGCAGTACTTC. Its translation: CASSSGLAASYEQYF.

The chain carries TRBV4-1 and TRBJ2-3, with TRBD2 identical over 7 bases. Germline CDR1 MGHRA, CDR2 YSYEKL. The CDR3 is 16 amino acids. Losses at the gene ends were 5 bases for V and 6 bases for J; bases not matched to a gene: 14. CDR3: CASSTASRLAGDTQYF. The CDR3 DNA reads as TGCGCCAGCAGCACCGCTTCCCGACTAGCTGGGGATACGCAGTATTTT.